This T cell receptor beta chain stems from a study of blood T cells in healthy people across ages. Overall study findings and caveats: CMV infection status of these donors was not known. Age showed a roughly linear inverse relationship with TCR beta diversity per million T cells.

This CDR3 is built from 16 residues. Germline trimming cut 5 bases from V and 7 bases from J; bases unmatched to any gene: 14. Notes on this clonotype: Antigen specificity is unknown.

The authors ran a second PCR of 7 to 11 cycles using a sample-barcoded 5' primer and a J-beta primer mix. With 12 random nucleotides, a template-switch adaptor tagged each individual cDNA molecule. One entry per CDR3 protein results from TCRdb running MiXCR on the 5' RACE reads. The data contain more than 1 million distinct CDR3 sequences, 40% to 55% of them seen just once; the ten biggest clones take up 18%. The source of this sequence is a woman in her fifties or sixties in good health. The sample consisted of blood. J is TRBJ2-7 and V is TRBV12-3 or TRBV12-4; 10 bases align to TRBD2. The CDR3 sequence is CASSLRTSGFYNEQYF. CDR3 DNA: TGTGCCAGCAGTCTGAGGACTAGCGGATTTTACAATGAGCAGTACTTC.